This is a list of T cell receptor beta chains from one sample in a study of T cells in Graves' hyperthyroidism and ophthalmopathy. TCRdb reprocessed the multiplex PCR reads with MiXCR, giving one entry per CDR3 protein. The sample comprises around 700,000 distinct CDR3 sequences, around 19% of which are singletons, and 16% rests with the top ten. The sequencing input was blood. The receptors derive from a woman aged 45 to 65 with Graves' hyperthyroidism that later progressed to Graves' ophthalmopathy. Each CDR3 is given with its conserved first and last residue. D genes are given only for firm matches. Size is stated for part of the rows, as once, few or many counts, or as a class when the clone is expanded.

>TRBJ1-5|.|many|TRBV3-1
CASSQDLLGHQPQHF
TGTGCCAGCAGCCAGGACCTCTTGGGACATCAGCCCCAGCATTTT
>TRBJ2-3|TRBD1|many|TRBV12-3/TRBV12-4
CASSFGQGAADTQYF
TGTGCCAGCAGTTTTGGACAGGGGGCAGCAGATACGCAGTATTTT
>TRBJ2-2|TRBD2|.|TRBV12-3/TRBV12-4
CASRQRGTTGELFF
TGTGCCAGCAGGCAGCGGGGGACCACCGGGGAGCTGTTTTTT
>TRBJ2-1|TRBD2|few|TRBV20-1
CSARLAGGRHNEQFF
TGCAGTGCCCGACTAGCGGGGGGCCGCCACAATGAGCAGTTCTTC
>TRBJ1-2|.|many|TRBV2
CASSFRGSYGYTF
TGTGCCAGCAGTTTCCGCGGGAGCTATGGCTACACCTTC
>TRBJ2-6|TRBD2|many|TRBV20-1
CSARDIRGGSSGANVLTF
TGCAGTGCTAGAGATATTCGGGGGGGGTCCTCTGGGGCCAACGTCCTGACTTTC
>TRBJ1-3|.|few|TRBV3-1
CASSTLGGYGNTIYF
TGTGCCAGCAGTACCCTCGGGGGGTACGGAAACACCATATATTTT
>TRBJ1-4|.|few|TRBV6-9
CASSLQENEKLFF
TGTGCCAGCAGTTTACAGGAGAATGAAAAACTGTTTTTT
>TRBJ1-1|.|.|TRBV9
CASSMLQDTEAFF
TGTGCCAGCAGCATGTTACAGGACACTGAAGCTTTCTTT
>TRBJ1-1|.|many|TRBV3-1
CASSQVSATEAFF
TGTGCCAGCAGCCAAGTGAGTGCCACTGAAGCTTTCTTT
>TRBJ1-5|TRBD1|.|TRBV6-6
CASSYSGGQGYSNQPQHF
TGTGCCAGCAGTTACTCAGGGGGACAGGGGTATAGCAATCAGCCCCAGCATTTT
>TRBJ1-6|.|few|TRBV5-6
CASSLGGVYNSPLHF
TGTGCCAGCAGCTTGGGTGGGGTTTATAATTCACCCCTCCACTTT
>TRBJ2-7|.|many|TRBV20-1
CSARIVNEQYF
TGCAGTGCTAGGATAGTAAACGAGCAGTACTTC
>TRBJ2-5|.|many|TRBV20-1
CSVRGTVQETQYF
TGCAGTGTCCGTGGGACGGTACAAGAGACCCAGTACTTC
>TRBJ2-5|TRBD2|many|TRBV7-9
CASSLGRVPETQYF
TGTGCCAGCAGCCTCGGGAGGGTCCCAGAGACCCAGTACTTC
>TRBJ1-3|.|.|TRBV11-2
CASSLVGDRLGNTIYF
TGTGCCAGCAGCTTAGTTGGCGACAGGCTTGGAAACACCATATATTTT
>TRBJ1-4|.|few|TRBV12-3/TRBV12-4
CASTPTGRIEKLFF
TGTGCCAGCACCCCTACAGGGAGGATAGAAAAACTGTTTTTT
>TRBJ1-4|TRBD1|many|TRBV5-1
CASSLAETGVNEKLFF
TGCGCCAGCAGCTTGGCCGAGACAGGGGTGAATGAAAAACTGTTTTTT
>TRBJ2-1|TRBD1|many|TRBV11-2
CASSKRTGVYNEQFF
TGTGCCAGCAGCAAGAGGACAGGAGTCTACAATGAGCAGTTCTTC
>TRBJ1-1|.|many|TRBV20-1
CSAPSGPEAEAFF
TGCAGTGCCCCTTCGGGACCCGAGGCTGAAGCTTTCTTT
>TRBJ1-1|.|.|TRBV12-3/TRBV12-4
CASSPLTGSGFGPEAFF
TGTGCCAGCAGTCCTCTTACAGGTTCGGGGTTTGGCCCTGAAGCTTTCTTT
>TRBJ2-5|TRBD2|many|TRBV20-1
CSASRGGLAGWREETQYF
TGCAGTGCTTCAAGAGGGGGACTAGCGGGGTGGAGGGAAGAGACCCAGTACTTC
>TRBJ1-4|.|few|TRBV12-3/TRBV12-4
CASSLEAGREKLFF
TGTGCCAGCAGTTTAGAGGCTGGGAGGGAAAAACTGTTTTTT
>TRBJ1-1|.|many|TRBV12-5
CASGLSRDSGNTEAFF
TGTGCTAGTGGTTTGTCACGGGACTCTGGGAACACTGAAGCTTTCTTT
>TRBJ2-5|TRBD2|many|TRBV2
CARTGASGALQETQYF
TGTGCCAGAACGGGAGCTAGCGGGGCCCTCCAAGAGACCCAGTACTTC
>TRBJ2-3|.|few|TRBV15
CATSRDRLEGGITDTQYF
TGTGCCACCAGCAGAGATCGACTGGAGGGGGGGATCACAGATACGCAGTATTTT
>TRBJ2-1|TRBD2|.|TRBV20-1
CSARDSGGGTYNEQFF
TGCAGTGCTAGAGATAGTGGGGGGGGAACCTACAATGAGCAGTTCTTC
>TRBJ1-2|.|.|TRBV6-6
CASSYSRQGDYGYTF
TGTGCCAGCAGTTACTCGAGGCAGGGCGACTATGGCTACACCTTC
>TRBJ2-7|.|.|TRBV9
CASSVEGHPYEQYF
TGTGCCAGCAGCGTAGAAGGACACCCCTACGAGCAGTACTTC
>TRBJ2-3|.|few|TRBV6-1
CAGRARSTDTQYF
TGTGCCGGCAGGGCACGCAGCACAGATACGCAGTATTTT
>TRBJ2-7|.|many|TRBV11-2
CASSSGEQYF
TGTGCCAGCAGCTCGGGGGAGCAGTACTTC
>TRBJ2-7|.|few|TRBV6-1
CASRPLGSYEQYF
TGTGCCAGCAGACCCCTGGGCTCCTACGAGCAGTACTTC
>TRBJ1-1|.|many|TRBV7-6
CASSHRGGQEAFF
TGTGCCAGCAGCCACCGGGGAGGTCAGGAAGCTTTCTTT
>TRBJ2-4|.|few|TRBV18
CASSPRDLNIQYF
TGTGCCAGCTCACCCCGGGACCTAAACATTCAGTACTTC
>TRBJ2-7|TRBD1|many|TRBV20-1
CSASWDRESSYEQYF
TGCAGTGCTAGCTGGGACAGGGAAAGCTCCTACGAGCAGTACTTC
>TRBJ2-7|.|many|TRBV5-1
CASSFTGTGSEQYF
TGCGCCAGCAGCTTTACAGGGACGGGGTCTGAGCAGTACTTC